There are many counts of the clone carrying this TCR beta chain. Its antigen is not known. This CDR3 region has 15 residues. V was pared by 2 bases and J by 2 bases, with 2 bases of the junction left unmatched. The germline CDR1 and CDR2 sequences are SGHTA and FQGNSA. From RNA transcripts, TCR beta CDR3 regions were amplified. HTBI primers drove first-round RT-PCR of the TCR CDR3. TCRdb re-derived calls from the multiplex PCR reads in MiXCR, one entry per CDR3 protein. The sample shows about half a million distinct CDR3 sequences, 15% to 20% of them seen only once. The data were taken from a study of T cells in Graves' hyperthyroidism and ophthalmopathy. Study details: The blood sample was taken at first diagnosis, before treatment began. Whole-study results and caveats: Separating ophthalmopathy from stable hyperthyroidism was achieved by a 13 V-J model. In the blood, most expanded thyroid clonotypes above 0.001 appeared as well.

Sequenced sample: blood. The rearrangement joins TRBV7-2 to TRBJ2-7, with 11 nucleotides matching TRBD2. The receptor's source is a woman aged 30 to 39 with Graves' ophthalmopathy. CDR3 bases: TGTGCCAGCAGCTTAATAGCGGGAGGGACCTACGAGCAGTACTTC. It yields the protein CASSLIAGGTYEQYF.